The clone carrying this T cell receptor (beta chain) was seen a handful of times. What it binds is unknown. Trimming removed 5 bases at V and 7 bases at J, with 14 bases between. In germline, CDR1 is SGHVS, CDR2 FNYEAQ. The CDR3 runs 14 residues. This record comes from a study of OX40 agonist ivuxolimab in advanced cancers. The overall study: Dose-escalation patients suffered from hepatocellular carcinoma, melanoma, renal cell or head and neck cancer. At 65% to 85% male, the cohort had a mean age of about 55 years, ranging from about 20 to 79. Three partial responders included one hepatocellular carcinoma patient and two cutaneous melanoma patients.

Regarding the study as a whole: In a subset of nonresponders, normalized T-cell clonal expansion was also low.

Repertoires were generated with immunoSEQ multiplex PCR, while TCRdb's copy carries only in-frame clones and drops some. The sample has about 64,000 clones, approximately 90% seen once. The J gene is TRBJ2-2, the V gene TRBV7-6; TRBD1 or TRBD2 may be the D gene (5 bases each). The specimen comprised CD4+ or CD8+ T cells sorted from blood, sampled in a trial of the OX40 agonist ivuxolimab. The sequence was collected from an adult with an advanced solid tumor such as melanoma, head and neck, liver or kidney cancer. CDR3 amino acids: CASSLDPRGGELFF. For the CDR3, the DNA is TGTGCCAGCAGCCTGGACCCGAGGGGCGGGGAGCTGTTTTTT. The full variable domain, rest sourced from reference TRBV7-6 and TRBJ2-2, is GAGVSQSPRYKVTKRGQDVALRCDPISGHVSLYWYRQALGQGPEFLTYFNYEAQQDKSGLPNDRFSAERPEGSISTLTIQRTEQRDSAMYRCASSLDPRGGELFFGEGSRLTVL.